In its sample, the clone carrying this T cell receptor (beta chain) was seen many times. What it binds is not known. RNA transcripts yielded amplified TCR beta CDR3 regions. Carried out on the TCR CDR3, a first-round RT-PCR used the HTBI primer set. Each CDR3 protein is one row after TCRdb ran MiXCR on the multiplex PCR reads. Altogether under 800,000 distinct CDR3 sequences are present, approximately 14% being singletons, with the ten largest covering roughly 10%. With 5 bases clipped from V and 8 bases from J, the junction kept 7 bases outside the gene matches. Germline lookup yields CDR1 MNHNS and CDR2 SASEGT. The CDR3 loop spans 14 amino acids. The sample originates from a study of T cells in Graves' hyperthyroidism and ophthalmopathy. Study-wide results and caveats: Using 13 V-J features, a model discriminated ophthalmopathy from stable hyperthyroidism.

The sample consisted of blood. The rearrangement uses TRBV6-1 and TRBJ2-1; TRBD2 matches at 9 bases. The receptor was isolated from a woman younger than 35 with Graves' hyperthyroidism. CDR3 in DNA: TGTGCCAGCAGTTATGCGGGAGGGCGGGATGAGCAGTTCTTC. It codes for CASSYAGGRDEQFF.